Listed below are T cell receptor beta chains from one sample, sequenced in a study of blood T cell repertoires in COVID-19. Only in-frame clones appear in the TCRdb table, and some are missing; sequencing was by immunoSEQ multiplex PCR. Of about 240,000 clones listed, more than 85% are singletons. The sequencing input was peripheral blood. These receptors all stem from a woman aged 45-59 years with COVID-19, enrolled during active disease. CDR3s include the opening cysteine and the closing phenylalanine or tryptophan. A D gene is named only where the DNA matches it firmly. A row's size may be missing; if present it is once, few, many or a size class.

J gene	clone size	D gene	CDR3 length	V gene	CDR3 DNA	CDR3 protein
TRBJ1-3	-	-	15	TRBV5-8	TGTGCCAGCAGCTTGGGCCAGCCAGGACTCTACACCATATATTTT	CASSLGQPGLYTIYF
TRBJ1-1	-	-	9	TRBV2	TGTGCCAAGGGGGCTGAAGCTTTCTTT	CAKGAEAFF
TRBJ2-1	-	TRBD1	14	TRBV18	TGTGCCAGCTCCCGCGGAGGACAGGGAAAAGAGCAGTTCTTC	CASSRGGQGKEQFF
TRBJ2-2	-	-	14	TRBV15	TGTGCCACCAGCAGAGATAGGAGGACCGGGGAGCTGTTTTTT	CATSRDRRTGELFF
TRBJ2-2	-	TRBD1	17	TRBV27	TGTGCCAGCAGTTTACTAGTGGGGCAGGGGGCTGGCGGGGAGCTGTTTTTT	CASSLLVGQGAGGELFF
TRBJ1-5	few	-	15	TRBV6-4	TGTGCCAGCAGTGACTCGAAAGGGGGGGATCAGCCCCAGCATTTT	CASSDSKGGDQPQHF
TRBJ1-5	few	-	13	TRBV6-5	TGTGCCAGCAGGGACAACTGGAATCAGCCCCAGCATTTT	CASRDNWNQPQHF
TRBJ2-3	-	TRBD1	14	TRBV7-2	TGTGCCAGCGGACAGGGTATGATAGGGGATACGCAGTATTTT	CASGQGMIGDTQYF
TRBJ1-2	-	-	17	TRBV9	TGTGCCAGCAGCGGTGGGGCTACAGGTAGAATAAACTATGGCTACACCTTC	CASSGGATGRINYGYTF
TRBJ2-3	-	TRBD2	17	TRBV2	TGTGCCAGCAGTCTCGGACTAGCGGGGAGCGGGGGTGATACGCAGTATTTT	CASSLGLAGSGGDTQYF
TRBJ1-5	-	TRBD1	15	TRBV2	TGTGCCAGCAGCCCCGCAGGGGGATTAGGTCAGCCCCAGCATTTT	CASSPAGGLGQPQHF
TRBJ1-1	-	-	12	TRBV11-1	TGTGCCAGCAGCTTTCAGGCCTCTGAAGCTTTCTTT	CASSFQASEAFF
TRBJ2-1	-	TRBD1	15	TRBV6-5	TGTGCCAGCAGACCCTCGGGACAGTTTTACAATGAGCAGTTCTTC	CASRPSGQFYNEQFF
TRBJ1-3	-	TRBD1	16	TRBV5-8	TGTGCCAGCAGCCAAACCGGGACAGGGACAGGAAACACCATATATTTT	CASSQTGTGTGNTIYF
TRBJ2-2	-	TRBD1	14	TRBV6-5	TGTGCCAGCAGGGATGTAGGGGGCCCCGGGGAGCTGTTTTTT	CASRDVGGPGELFF
TRBJ1-2	-	TRBD1	14	TRBV3-1/TRBV3-2	TGTGCCAGCAGCCAAGTTGGGGACAGATTAGGCTACACCTTC	CASSQVGDRLGYTF
TRBJ2-7	-	-	14	TRBV4-3	TGCGCCAGCAGCCCGGGCAGGGGCCCCTACGAGCAGTACTTC	CASSPGRGPYEQYF
TRBJ2-1	-	TRBD1	14	TRBV10-1	TGCGCCAGCAGTCAGACAGGGGTTCAGGTTGAGCAGTTCTTC	CASSQTGVQVEQFF
TRBJ1-2	-	TRBD1	15	TRBV2	TGTGCCAGCAGTGAAAAAGGGACAGGGTTGGATGGCTACACCTTC	CASSEKGTGLDGYTF
TRBJ1-1	once	TRBD1	14	TRBV14	TGTGCCAGCAGCCCGGACAGGGAGGGGACTGAAGCTTTCTTT	CASSPDREGTEAFF
TRBJ1-1	once	-	15	TRBV6-5	TGTGCCAGCAGCACTGTTGGGGGAGCGGGCACTGAAGCTTTCTTT	CASSTVGGAGTEAFF
TRBJ1-4	-	TRBD1	16	TRBV5-6	TGTGCCAGCAGCTCGGACAGGGTCCGACCCAGGGAAAAACTGTTTTTT	CASSSDRVRPREKLFF
TRBJ2-1	-	TRBD1	17	TRBV5-4	TGTGCCAGCAGCTTCCCCCTCGGCGGGACAGGTAACAATGAGCAGTTCTTC	CASSFPLGGTGNNEQFF
TRBJ2-3	-	-	10	TRBV10-2	TGCGCCAGCAGGAGGGATACGCAGTATTTT	CASRRDTQYF
TRBJ1-2	-	-	13	TRBV12-3/TRBV12-4	TGTGCCAGCAGCCCTAACGTGGGGGCCAGCTACACCTTC	CASSPNVGASYTF
TRBJ2-1	-	TRBD1	15	TRBV5-1	TGCGCCAGCAGCTTCAGGACAGGCCCTTACAATGAGCAGTTCTTC	CASSFRTGPYNEQFF
TRBJ2-5	-	TRBD1	14	TRBV27	TGTGCCAGCAGTGCACAGGGGGTGCGAGAGACCCAGTACTTC	CASSAQGVRETQYF
TRBJ2-5	-	TRBD1	17	TRBV5-8	TGTGCCAGCAGCTTGACGGGACAGGGGGCAGAAGGAGAGACCCAGTACTTC	CASSLTGQGAEGETQYF
TRBJ2-7	-	TRBD1	14	TRBV5-1	TGCGCCAGCAGCGAGGGGACAGGGACCTACGAGCAGTACTTC	CASSEGTGTYEQYF
TRBJ1-1	-	-	16	TRBV11-2	TGTGCCAGCAGCCGCGGGAGGGGCTTGGTGAACACTGAAGCTTTCTTT	CASSRGRGLVNTEAFF